The 22 T cell receptor beta chains given below trace back to one sample, sequenced in a study of cytomegalovirus exposure and HLA in healthy donors. It was with 60 Vbeta and 13 Jbeta primers that the PCR ran. Profiling relied on immunoSEQ multiplex PCR, and the TCRdb table lists in-frame clones only, not all of them. The repertoire includes 120,000 or so clones, about 80% of them detected once, and approximately 9% sits in the top ten. The specimen was PBMCs. The receptors here all came from a man aged 25 to 40 in good health and CMV-seropositive.

In DNA form, the CDR3 reads TGTGCCTGGAGCGCGGACAGGACGCAAGAGACCCAGTACTTC. Translation: CAWSADRTQETQYF. This sequence joins TRBV30 and TRBJ2-5; 7 nucleotides match TRBD1. The CDR3 is made up of 14 amino acids. Germline V CDR1 and CDR2: GTSNPN, SVGIG (reference sequence). Unmatched junction bases numbered 6, after V lost 3 bases and J lost 2 bases.

This clone showed up just once. The CDR3 DNA is TGTGCCTGGGCAGACAGGGTCCACGAGCAGTACTTC. Encoded protein: CAWADRVHEQYF. This sequence joins TRBV30 and TRBJ2-7; 7 bases are shared with TRBD1. The CDR3 has 12 amino acids. The germline CDR1 and CDR2 sequences are GTSNPN and SVGIG (reference sequence). V lost 5 bases to trimming and J lost 5 bases; unmatched junction nucleotides: 6.

The chain has TRBV5-6 and TRBJ1-6, with 10 bases matching TRBD1. J lost 5 bases, V lost 1 base, and 6 bases had no gene match. The germline gives CDR1 SGHDT, CDR2 YYEEEE. This CDR3 contains 17 residues. As DNA, the CDR3 is TGTGCCAGCAGCTTGACGACAGGGGGCCATAATAATTCACCCCTCCACTTT. This codes for CASSLTTGGHNNSPLHF. The entire variable domain, with the rest obtained from reference TRBV5-6 and TRBJ1-6, is as follows: DAGVTQSPTHLIKTRGQQVTLRCSPKSGHDTVSWYQQALGQGPQFIFQYYEEEERQRGNFPDRFSGHQFPNYSSELNVNALLLGDSALYLCASSLTTGGHNNSPLHFGNGTRLTVT.

This chain uses TRBV7-6 with TRBJ2-7, with TRBD2 matching 8 bases. Germline CDR1 reads SGHVS; CDR2 reads FNYEAQ. The CDR3 loop spans 19 amino acids. V lost 5 bases and J lost 5; bases outside the gene matches: 23. The CDR3 coding sequence is TGTGCCAGCAGCGACCTCGGGGGGGTAACCGGGGGGGTTAGGAACGAGCAGTACTTC. It specifies CASSDLGGVTGGVRNEQYF.

The chain combines TRBV5-1 with TRBJ1-1, with D unresolved. This CDR3 spans 16 amino acids. V was trimmed by 5 bases and J by 0 bases, leaving 17 bases between them. The germline gives CDR1 SGHRS, CDR2 YFSETQ. The CDR3, as DNA: TGCGCCAGCAGACTTTCCCGCGGGCCGATGAACACTGAAGCTTTCTTT. Residues: CASRLSRGPMNTEAFF. Full variable domain (missing parts from reference TRBV5-1 and TRBJ1-1): KAGVTQTPRYLIKTRGQQVTLSCSPISGHRSVSWYQQTPGQGLQFLFEYFSETQRNKGNFPGRFSGRQFSNSRSEMNVSTLELGDSALYLCASRLSRGPMNTEAFFGQGTRLTVV.

The J gene is TRBJ1-1, the V gene TRBV30; no reliable D call. There are 14 residues in the CDR3. The germline V gene encodes CDR1 GTSNPN and CDR2 SVGIG (reference sequence). V was shortened by 0 bases and J by 7 bases, with 15 bases between the two germline ends. The CDR3 sequence is CAWSVSDTIVEAFF. The CDR3 DNA is TGTGCCTGGAGTGTGTCCGACACGATCGTTGAAGCTTTCTTT.

The V and J genes are TRBV5-1 and TRBJ2-2; weak D call: TRBD1 (5 bases). This CDR3 is 15 amino acids long. Trimming left V 0 bases short and J 7 bases short, with 13 bases between. Germline values: CDR1 SGHRS, CDR2 YFSETQ. CDR3 amino acids: CASSLVIRADGELFF. CDR3 nucleotide sequence: TGCGCCAGCAGCTTGGTGATCAGGGCCGACGGGGAGCTGTTTTTT.

CDR3 protein: CASSPKGASGSSYNEQFF. The CDR3 DNA sequence: TGTGCCAGCTCACCAAAGGGGGCCTCGGGGAGCTCCTACAATGAGCAGTTCTTC. The chain has TRBV18 and TRBJ2-1; 7 bases align to TRBD1. The CDR3 is made up of 18 amino acids. Germline CDR1 KGHSH, CDR2 LQKENI. V lost 2 bases and J lost 0; bases outside the gene matches: 10.

The chain has TRBV15 and TRBJ1-4, with D perhaps matching TRBD1 (5 bases). The V gene lost 1 base and the J gene lost 3 bases, with 9 bases spanning the gap. The germline CDR1 and CDR2 sequences are LNHNV and YYDKDF (reference sequence). The CDR3 has 15 amino acids. The CDR3, as DNA: TGTGCCACCAGCAGAGCCTGGGGGGCTAATGAAAAACTGTTTTTT. Amino acid sequence: CATSRAWGANEKLFF.

The chain uses TRBV5-1 and TRBJ1-1; TRBD1 aligns across 9 bases. CDR3 length: 16 residues. V dropped 4 bases and J dropped 0; count of bases not matched to a gene: 7. Germline CDR1 SGHRS, CDR2 YFSETQ. The CDR3 nucleotides read TGCGCCAGCAGCCTTGGGACAGGGAATCTGAACACTGAAGCTTTCTTT. As protein: CASSLGTGNLNTEAFF. The variable domain in full, completed from reference TRBV5-1 and TRBJ1-1, reads KAGVTQTPRYLIKTRGQQVTLSCSPISGHRSVSWYQQTPGQGLQFLFEYFSETQRNKGNFPGRFSGRQFSNSRSEMNVSTLELGDSALYLCASSLGTGNLNTEAFFGQGTRLTVV.

The gene calls are TRBV19 and TRBJ2-7; 11 nucleotides agree with TRBD2. Germline-derived CDR1 and CDR2 are LNHDA and SQIVND (reference sequence). The length of the CDR3 is 15 residues. V lost 4 bases, J lost 5 bases, and 7 bases stayed unmatched. Written as DNA, the CDR3 is TGTGCCAGTAGTACCTTTAGCGGGGGGGCCGACGAGCAGTACTTC. Residues: CASSTFSGGADEQYF.

The chain recombines TRBV5-1 with TRBJ1-2; possible D gene TRBD1, 6 bases. Trimming took 2 bases from V and 2 from J, leaving 13 bases between them. This CDR3 region has 15 residues. Germline CDR1 and CDR2: SGHRS and YFSETQ. The CDR3 is CASSLGQYENYGYTF. For the CDR3, the DNA is TGCGCCAGCAGCTTAGGACAGTACGAAAACTATGGCTACACCTTC.

This sequence joins TRBV6-1 and TRBJ1-3, with D unclear. Deletions cut 4 bases from V and 0 bases from J, with 4 bases between. The CDR3 runs 13 residues. Germline CDR1 reads MNHNS; CDR2 reads SASEGT. The DNA of the CDR3 is TGTGCCAGCAGTGTAAACTCTGGAAACACCATATATTTT. It is translated as CASSVNSGNTIYF.

The J gene is TRBJ1-2, the V gene TRBV21-1. TRBV21-1 constitutes a pseudogene. The CDR3 runs to 14 residues. The CDR3 loop is CASRKGRDLYGYTF. The CDR3 DNA reads TGTGCCAGCAGAAAAGGGAGAGATCTCTATGGCTACACCTTC.

The chain joins TRBV9 to TRBJ1-6; no clear D gene. Per germline, CDR1 SGDLS and CDR2 YYNGEE. Deletions cut 0 bases from V and 7 bases from J, with 17 bases between. The CDR3 totals 17 residues. The CDR3 bases are TGTGCCAGCAGCGTAGCTGGCATGTGGCGGGAAAATTCACCCCTCCACTTT. Its translation is CASSVAGMWRENSPLHF.

This chain links TRBV6-4 with TRBJ1-5; TRBD1 might be the D (5 bases). CDR1 and CDR2 (germline): MRHNA, SNTAGT. Deletions cut 6 bases from V and 1 base from J, with 10 bases between. There are 14 residues in the CDR3. CDR3 DNA: TGTGCCAGCAGCCCCGGGGGGAGCAATCAGCCCCAGCATTTT. Its protein is CASSPGGSNQPQHF.

The chain links TRBV9 to TRBJ2-2, with D possibly TRBD1 on 6 matching bases. V dropped 3 bases and J dropped 6 bases, with 12 bases sitting between them. This CDR3 contains 14 residues. Germline V CDR1 and CDR2: SGDLS, YYNGEE. The CDR3 loop reads CASSAAGDPGELFF. The CDR3 bases are TGTGCCAGCAGCGCCGCAGGGGACCCCGGGGAGCTGTTTTTT.

A few counts support this clone. V gene TRBV5-1 combines with J gene TRBJ1-1, with D perhaps matching TRBD1 (6 bases). The germline gives CDR1 SGHRS, CDR2 YFSETQ. This CDR3 is 17 amino acids long. Trimming took off 3 bases at V and 0 bases at J, with 18 bases between the two ends. The chain's CDR3 is CASSSKVRQGMNTEAFF. The CDR3 DNA reads TGCGCCAGCAGCTCTAAGGTTCGGCAGGGGATGAACACTGAAGCTTTCTTT.

The chain joins TRBV5-6 to TRBJ1-5, with TRBD1 identical over 7 bases. The CDR3 consists of 16 residues. Germline values: CDR1 SGHDT, CDR2 YYEEEE. J was trimmed by 3 bases and V by 3 bases; bases with no gene match: 9. This chain's CDR3 is CASSSGLRGSNQPQHF. The CDR3 nucleotides read TGTGCCAGCAGCTCGGGACTCAGGGGGTCCAATCAGCCCCAGCATTTT. The entire variable domain, with the rest obtained from reference TRBV5-6 and TRBJ1-5, is as follows: DAGVTQSPTHLIKTRGQQVTLRCSPKSGHDTVSWYQQALGQGPQFIFQYYEEEERQRGNFPDRFSGHQFPNYSSELNVNALLLGDSALYLCASSSGLRGSNQPQHFGDGTRLSIL.

The rearrangement links TRBV5-1 to TRBJ1-6, with 8 nucleotides matching TRBD1. CDR1 and CDR2 (germline): SGHRS, YFSETQ. V dropped 2 bases and J dropped 9; count of bases not matched to a gene: 10. CDR3 length equals 16 residues. The CDR3 bases are TGCGCCAGCAGCTTTATCTCAGGGGGCTTGGCTTCACCCCTCCACTTT. It is translated as CASSFISGGLASPLHF.

In the case of this clone: One junction end disagrees with the germline gene, perhaps due to a read error. The CDR3 loop is CASSEGWGGIETLFF. CDR3 nucleotides: TGTGCCAGCAGTGAGGGGTGGGGCGGTATCGAAACACTGTTTTTT. This chain joins TRBV2 and TRBJ1-4; a weak D match, TRBD1 (5 bases). This CDR3 is 15 amino acids long. Germline V lookup: CDR1 SNHLY, CDR2 FYNNEI.

The V call is TRBV27, the J call TRBJ1-6; no firm D call. The CDR3 extends over 15 amino acids. Between the trimmed V and J ends, which lost 1 base and 7 bases, there was a span of 11 bases. Germline V gives CDR1 MNHEY, CDR2 SMNVEV (reference sequence). The CDR3 coding sequence is TGTGCCAGCAGTTTATGGTCAGGAACGAATTCACCCCTCCACTTT. It is translated as CASSLWSGTNSPLHF.